This entry features one T cell receptor beta chain sequence. MiXCR, applied by TCRdb to the RT-PCR reads, yields one record per CDR3 protein. The table shows 650,000 to 800,000 distinct CDR3 sequences, with approximately 15% occurring only once. There are 16 residues in the CDR3. The ends were cut back, 7 bases at V and 0 bases at J, with 13 bases in the middle. This clonotype was obtained from a female donor in good health, serving as a healthy control. The chain has TRBV12-3 or TRBV12-4 and TRBJ2-6; perhaps TRBD1 as D (5 bases). The specimen was memory CD4+ T cells from blood. The CDR3, as DNA: TGTGCCAGCACTCAGACAGTTAGCTCTGGGGCCAACGTCCTGACTTTC. Protein sequence: CASTQTVSSGANVLTF.